One and the same sample provided the 28 T cell receptor beta chains below, sequenced in a study of shared clonotypes between healthy human individuals. Sequenced by immunoSEQ multiplex PCR; TCRdb stores in-frame clones only, minus some. The sample yields around 2,000,000 clones, 85% to 95% seen once. The sequenced sample was naive CD4+ T cells sorted from blood. Regarding subset: CD45RA+ positively selected. All receptors derive from a man in his late teens or twenties in good health.

CDR3 sequence reads: CASSVGGIAYEQYF. CDR3 nucleotide sequence: TGTGCCAGCAGTGTTGGGGGAATAGCCTACGAGCAGTACTTC. V and J are TRBV6-1 and TRBJ2-7; either TRBD1 or TRBD2 may supply D (5 bases each). The germline V gene has CDR1 MNHNS and CDR2 SASEGT. There are 14 residues in the CDR3. Trimming stripped 4 bases from V and 2 bases from J, with 12 bases between.

The chain has TRBV28 and TRBJ2-7; the D is unclear. Trimming stripped 5 bases from V and 4 bases from J, with 9 bases between. In germline, CDR1 is MDHEN, CDR2 SYDVKM. The CDR3 is 12 residues long. The CDR3 DNA follows: TGTGCCAGCAGTCCCCGACCGTACGAGCAGTACTTC. Translation gives CASSPRPYEQYF.

The CDR3 sequence: CSGRDIYSYEQYF. The CDR3, as DNA: TGCAGCGGTAGGGACATATATTCCTACGAGCAGTACTTC. The chain uses TRBV29-1 and TRBJ2-5, with a possible D match to TRBD1 (6 bases). The end of the DNA aligns better with TRBJ2-7, so the J call may be wrong. CDR3 length: 13 amino acids. CDR1 SQVTM and CDR2 ANQGSEA come from the germline V gene.

The rearrangement joins TRBV18 to TRBJ1-2; D remains ambiguous. The V end was cut by 3 bases, the J end by 4 bases, with 9 bases between. Germline V gene lookup returns CDR1 KGHSH and CDR2 LQKENI. The CDR3 has 13 residues. For the CDR3, the DNA is TGTGCCAGCTCACCTGAAGTGGGCTATGGCTACACCTTC. Amino acids: CASSPEVGYGYTF.

The rearrangement joins TRBV19 to TRBJ1-5; TRBD1 aligns across 8 bases. J lost 2 bases, V lost 3 bases, and 3 bases had no gene match. CDR3 length equals 15 residues. The germline V gene has CDR1 LNHDA and CDR2 SQIVND (reference sequence). The CDR3 reads CASSIRGQGNQPQHF. The CDR3 DNA reads as TGTGCCAGTAGTATCAGGGGGCAGGGCAATCAGCCCCAGCATTTT.

This clone has only one observation. The chain recombines TRBV9 with TRBJ2-3; a possible D gene is TRBD2 (5 bases). V lost 0 bases and J lost 5, with 13 bases in between. Per the germline V gene, CDR1 is SGDLS and CDR2 is YYNGEE. The CDR3 runs to 15 residues. CDR3 coding DNA: TGTGCCAGCAGCGTAGAGCTTACTAGTATAGATACGCAGTATTTT. Protein sequence: CASSVELTSIDTQYF.

V and J are TRBV6-1 and TRBJ2-5; D is possibly TRBD1 (5 bases). Germline V lookup: CDR1 MNHNS, CDR2 SASEGT. Trimming left V 1 base short and J 5 bases short, with 8 bases between. The CDR3 is 13 residues long. The CDR3 is CASSEGGRETQYF. The CDR3 coding sequence is TGTGCCAGCAGTGAAGGGGGCCGGGAGACCCAGTACTTC.

The chain is built from TRBV2 and TRBJ2-7; 10 nucleotides line up with TRBD2. The CDR3 sequence is 14 residues long. The germline CDR1 and CDR2 sequences are SNHLY and FYNNEI. Trimming took 4 bases from V and 2 from J; bases not matched to a gene: 2. The CDR3 bases are TGTGCCAGCAGTGCGCTAGCGGGAGCCTACGAGCAGTACTTC. Translating it yields CASSALAGAYEQYF.

This sequence joins TRBV6-6 and TRBJ2-2; D is undetermined. V shed 5 bases and J shed 9 bases, with 7 bases lying between them. The CDR3 is made up of 11 amino acids. The germline CDR1 and CDR2 sequences are MNHNY and SVGAGI (reference sequence). The CDR3 coding sequence is TGTGCCAGCAGTCGCCAGTGGGAGCTGTTTTTT. It is translated as CASSRQWELFF.

The chain joins TRBV29-1 to TRBJ2-7, with 7 bases identical to TRBD2. The germline V gene has CDR1 SQVTM and CDR2 ANQGSEA. CDR3 length equals 11 residues. With V trimmed by 3 bases and J by 6 bases, 2 bases remained unmatched. The CDR3 bases are TGCAGCGTTGAGGGGGGGAGCGAGCAGTACTTC. It specifies CSVEGGSEQYF.

V is TRBV7-3 and J is TRBJ2-5, with 7 bases that match TRBD1. Unmatched junction bases numbered 4, after V lost 6 bases and J lost 3 bases. Germline V gene data show CDR1 as SGHTA and CDR2 as FQGTGA. The CDR3 contains 13 residues. CDR3 DNA sequence: TGTGCCAGCAGTCACAGGGGTAAAGAGACCCAGTACTTC. It encodes CASSHRGKETQYF.

A note on this clone: This CDR3 is also generated by other DNA sequences in the sample. The V call is TRBV2, the J call TRBJ1-4; a possible D gene is TRBD1 (5 bases). Germline V gene lookup returns CDR1 SNHLY and CDR2 FYNNEI. This CDR3 spans 13 amino acids. The germline V and J ends were trimmed by 5 bases and 7 bases, with 11 bases remaining between them. CDR3 region: CASSLLGGEKLFF. The CDR3 DNA follows: TGTGCCAGCAGTCTGCTCGGGGGTGAAAAACTGTTTTTT.

V is TRBV6-1 and J is TRBJ1-5; perhaps TRBD1 as D (5 bases). CDR1 is MNHNS and CDR2 is SASEGT in the germline V gene. V lost 3 bases and J 5 bases, leaving 8 bases between the germline ends. CDR3 length: 13 residues. CDR3: CASSEKGYQPQHF. Here the CDR3 DNA reads TGTGCCAGCAGTGAGAAGGGGTATCAGCCCCAGCATTTT.

The gene calls are TRBV5-1 and TRBJ2-1; no clear D gene. The CDR3 consists of 14 residues. Germline values: CDR1 SGHRS, CDR2 YFSETQ. The V gene lost 0 bases and the J gene lost 7 bases, with 11 bases spanning the gap. As DNA, the CDR3 is TGCGCCAGCAGCTTGGAAACTTCATTGAATGAGCAGTTCTTC. It codes for CASSLETSLNEQFF.

The rearrangement uses TRBV5-1 and TRBJ1-2, with TRBD1 identical over 9 bases. This CDR3 has 14 residues. Germline V lookup: CDR1 SGHRS, CDR2 YFSETQ. V was clipped by 4 bases and J by 7 bases; unmatched bases: 8. The CDR3 bases are TGCGCCAGCAGCCCCGGACAGGGGCGCGGTGGCTACACCTTC. Translated: CASSPGQGRGGYTF.

V and J are TRBV7-2 and TRBJ2-4; 8 bases line up with TRBD2. The CDR3 is 16 amino acids. The V segment lost 1 base and the J segment 6 bases; nucleotides outside the gene matches: 8. CDR1 is SGHTA, CDR2 FQGNSA, per germline. As DNA, the CDR3 is TGTGCCAGCAGCTTAGAACTAGCGGTTCAACGAAACATTCAGTACTTC. Translated: CASSLELAVQRNIQYF.

V usage is TRBV7-6 and J usage is TRBJ1-1, with TRBD1 identical over 7 bases. Germline V gives CDR1 SGHVS, CDR2 FNYEAQ. Trimming at V came to 2 bases and at J to 2 bases, leaving 5 bases not matched to a gene. The length of the CDR3 is 15 residues. The CDR3 spells CASSLQGGFNTEAFF. The DNA for the CDR3 is TGTGCCAGCAGCTTACAGGGGGGATTTAACACTGAAGCTTTCTTT.

V and J are TRBV27 and TRBJ2-1; D possibly uses TRBD1 or TRBD2 (5 bases each). Germline V gene sequence: CDR1 MNHEY, CDR2 SMNVEV (reference sequence). Trimming left V 6 bases short and J 4 bases short, with 19 bases between. This CDR3 contains 16 residues. The CDR3 bases are TGTGCCAGCAGACCCGGGACGACCAAACCTTACAATGAGCAGTTCTTC. Translated: CASRPGTTKPYNEQFF.

The CDR3 DNA reads as TGTGCCAGTAGTGAAGTGGACAGAAGCGCTGAAGCTTTCTTT. It encodes CASSEVDRSAEAFF. The chain combines TRBV19 with TRBJ1-1; D might be TRBD1 (6 bases). The V end lost 5 bases, the J end lost 6 bases, and 16 bases lay between the germline ends. CDR1 LNHDA and CDR2 SQIVND come from the germline V gene (reference sequence). This CDR3 has 14 residues.

The chain joins TRBV5-4 to TRBJ1-1; weak D call: TRBD1 (6 bases). V lost 4 bases and J lost 1, with 14 bases in between. There are 15 residues in the CDR3. Germline values: CDR1 SGHNT, CDR2 YYREEE (reference sequence). The CDR3 loop reads CASSTVGDKNTEAFF. The CDR3 nucleotides are TGTGCCAGCAGCACTGTGGGGGACAAGAACACTGAAGCTTTCTTT.

V is TRBV9 and J is TRBJ1-1; D call uncertain. This CDR3 is 11 amino acids long. Trimming took 3 bases from V and 8 from J, leaving 8 bases between them. CDR1 SGDLS and CDR2 YYNGEE come from the germline V gene. This chain's CDR3 is CASSAGQEAFF. In DNA form, the CDR3 reads TGTGCCAGCAGCGCCGGCCAGGAAGCTTTCTTT.

This chain links TRBV5-1 with TRBJ2-1; 8 positions match TRBD2. There are 15 residues in the CDR3. The V gene's germline CDR1 is SGHRS and CDR2 YFSETQ. V lost 6 bases and J lost 5; bases outside the gene matches: 10. This CDR3 is CASNGPAGGHNEQFF. The CDR3, as DNA: TGCGCCAGCAACGGGCCCGCGGGAGGCCACAATGAGCAGTTCTTC.

The genes are TRBV5-6 and TRBJ1-6, with 7 positions matching TRBD1. The CDR3 extends over 16 amino acids. Germline V CDR1 and CDR2: SGHDT, YYEEEE. With 5 bases clipped from V and 8 bases from J, the junction kept 13 bases outside the gene matches. Here the CDR3 DNA reads TGTGCCAGCAGACACAACGCAGACAGGGTGGATTCACCCCTCCACTTT. Protein: CASRHNADRVDSPLHF.

Only one count was recorded for this clone. This chain joins TRBV7-2 and TRBJ2-2, with D perhaps matching TRBD1 or TRBD2 (6 bases each). V dropped 10 bases and J dropped 5 bases, with 20 bases sitting between them. CDR1 and CDR2 (germline): SGHTA, FQGNSA. CDR3 length: 15 amino acids. The CDR3 loop reads CATKTPGGGTGELFF. CDR3 coding DNA: TGTGCCACCAAGACCCCCGGAGGGGGGACCGGGGAGCTGTTTTTT.

The chain recombines TRBV10-3 with TRBJ2-2; 7 bases map to TRBD2. V shed 6 bases and J 0 bases; nucleotides not matched to a gene: 7. This CDR3 region has 16 residues. Germline V lookup: CDR1 ENHRY, CDR2 SYGVKD. Here the CDR3 DNA reads TGTGCCATCAGAGAAAGCGGGACCCCGAACACCGGGGAGCTGTTTTTT. This encodes CAIRESGTPNTGELFF.

Comment on this clone: The sample holds other DNA sequences that translate to the same CDR3. The rearrangement links TRBV18 to TRBJ2-5; 13 nucleotides match TRBD2. V lost 5 bases, J lost 1 base, and 1 base stayed unmatched. This CDR3 contains 15 residues. Per the germline V gene, CDR1 is KGHSH and CDR2 is LQKENI. CDR3 amino acids: CASSRLAGGQETQYF. CDR3 nucleotide sequence: TGTGCCAGCTCAAGACTAGCGGGGGGCCAAGAGACCCAGTACTTC.

The CDR3 protein is CASSATRSTDTQYF. The CDR3 nucleotides are TGTGCCAGCAGTGCGACGAGGAGCACAGATACGCAGTATTTT. V usage is TRBV2 and J usage is TRBJ2-3; D call uncertain. Per germline, CDR1 SNHLY and CDR2 FYNNEI. Trimming removed 4 bases at V and 0 bases at J, with 8 bases between. The CDR3 is made up of 14 amino acids. The variable domain in full, completed from reference TRBV2 and TRBJ2-3, reads EPEVTQTPSHQVTQMGQEVILRCVPISNHLYFYWYRQILGQKVEFLVSFYNNEISEKSEIFDDQFSVERPDGSNFTLKIRSTKLEDSAMYFCASSATRSTDTQYFGPGTRLTVL.

V and J are TRBV9 and TRBJ2-3; 7 positions match TRBD1. V lost 4 bases and J lost 5; bases outside the gene matches: 10. Germline V CDR1 and CDR2: SGDLS, YYNGEE. This CDR3 has 15 amino acids. Here the CDR3 DNA reads TGTGCCAGCAGCCTACAGGGGTGGCCCTTAGATACGCAGTATTTT. Protein: CASSLQGWPLDTQYF.